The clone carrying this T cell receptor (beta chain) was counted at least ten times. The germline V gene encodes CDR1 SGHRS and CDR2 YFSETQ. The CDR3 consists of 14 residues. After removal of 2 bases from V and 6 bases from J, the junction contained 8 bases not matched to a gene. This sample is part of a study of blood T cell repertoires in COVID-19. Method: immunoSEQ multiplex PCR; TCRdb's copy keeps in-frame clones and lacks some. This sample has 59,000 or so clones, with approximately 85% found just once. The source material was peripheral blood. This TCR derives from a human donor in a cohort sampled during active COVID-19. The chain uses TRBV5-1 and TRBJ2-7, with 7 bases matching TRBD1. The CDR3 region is CASSFEDSGGEQYF. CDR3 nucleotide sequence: TGCGCCAGCAGCTTCGAGGATTCAGGGGGCGAGCAGTACTTC.